The rows below give T cell receptor beta chains drawn from one sample of a study of cytomegalovirus exposure and HLA in healthy donors. The protocol was immunoSEQ multiplex PCR, while the TCRdb copy is restricted to in-frame clones and leaves out a portion. Of under 150,000 clones detected, approximately 84% appear once; the ten largest clones hold approximately 1.5%. The specimen sequenced was PBMCs. These TCRs come from a man aged 30 to 39 in good health and CMV-seropositive. The CDR3 runs from the conserved cysteine through the conserved F or W.

V gene: TRBV5-4; CDR3 protein: CASSSGQGLGTEAFF
V gene: TRBV6-5; CDR3 protein: CASSYGADYGYTF
V gene: TRBV27; CDR3 protein: CASSTGSGMLSEQFF
V gene: TRBV6-6; CDR3 protein: CASSYEEERPSYEQYF
V gene: TRBV11-2; CDR3 protein: CASSAVRGELFF
V gene: TRBV18; CDR3 protein: CASSPGGARDGYTF
V gene: TRBV20-1; CDR3 protein: CSADRDHEQYF
V gene: TRBV10-3; CDR3 protein: CAISGGLAMYNEQFF
V gene: TRBV28; CDR3 protein: CASSLPGGHHEQFF
V gene: TRBV27; CDR3 protein: CASSLTGTGLYNEQFF
V gene: TRBV18; CDR3 protein: CASSPTAPQGDTEAFF
V gene: TRBV13; CDR3 protein: CASSLWREETGELFF
V gene: TRBV7-9; CDR3 protein: CSSSLGSTGNQPQHF
V gene: TRBV10-3; CDR3 protein: CAIRASQGTDTQYF
V gene: TRBV27; CDR3 protein: CASRPGTTNQPQHF
V gene: TRBV5-6; CDR3 protein: CASSYPSGSRSYEQYF
V gene: TRBV5-1; CDR3 protein: CASSPGTGWMNTEAFF
V gene: TRBV5-8; CDR3 protein: CASSFVARDTQYF
V gene: TRBV9; CDR3 protein: CASSVEGTGAEKLFF
V gene: TRBV19; CDR3 protein: CASSLHPGQGKAAFF
V gene: TRBV28; CDR3 protein: CASSSRTGETYNEQFF
V gene: TRBV9; CDR3 protein: CASSVASGLTNEKLFF
V gene: TRBV4-1; CDR3 protein: CASSTIRQGSQPQHF
V gene: TRBV19; CDR3 protein: CASRSEQSSSGANVLTF
V gene: TRBV7-9; CDR3 protein: CASSFGQGGVGGYTF
V gene: TRBV6-1; CDR3 protein: CASSEDPGGNQPQHF
V gene: TRBV2; CDR3 protein: CASRGDRGQETQYF
V gene: TRBV28; CDR3 protein: CAISVQTNEKLFF
V gene: TRBV6-6; CDR3 protein: CASSYSNRVNQPQHF
V gene: TRBV27; CDR3 protein: CASSLRGWQPQHF
V gene: TRBV6-6; CDR3 protein: CASSYPRVAGELFF
V gene: TRBV19; CDR3 protein: CASRPEGGAYEQYF
V gene: TRBV7-2; CDR3 protein: CASSTSSQGWYEQYF
V gene: TRBV30; CDR3 protein: CAWSGIAGDYFRTDEQYF
V gene: TRBV5-4; CDR3 protein: CASSPGPGPGNTIYF
V gene: TRBV2; CDR3 protein: CASRLDQRSSDTQYF
V gene: TRBV2; CDR3 protein: CASSEELLAGYNEQFF
V gene: TRBV7-9; CDR3 protein: CASSPGQGGILAKNIQYF
V gene: TRBV30; CDR3 protein: CAWSVGGEQYF
V gene: TRBV21-1; CDR3 protein: CASRPRTSGQSTDTQYF
V gene: TRBV4-2; CDR3 protein: CASSQGGYYEQYF
V gene: TRBV15; CDR3 protein: CATSRDKPRGNEKLFF
V gene: TRBV30; CDR3 protein: CAWSVNPTREAFF
V gene: TRBV19; CDR3 protein: CASSRAGDRADGYTF
V gene: TRBV4-1; CDR3 protein: CASSQDLVGELFF
V gene: TRBV2; CDR3 protein: CASSVNTDTQYF
V gene: TRBV6-1; CDR3 protein: CASRRLAGSNEQFF
V gene: TRBV18; CDR3 protein: CASSPTEILNQPQHF
V gene: TRBV5-5; CDR3 protein: CASSFSPEGYEQYF
V gene: TRBV5-4; CDR3 protein: CASSPRTSPGRTDTQYF
V gene: TRBV7-2; CDR3 protein: CASSFLGQSSKNIQYF
V gene: TRBV7-2; CDR3 protein: CASSLGLAGSLETQYF
V gene: TRBV2; CDR3 protein: CASRGGVRTDTQYF
V gene: TRBV9; CDR3 protein: CASSPGTGTYNEQFF
V gene: TRBV13; CDR3 protein: CASSLGRRGSYEQYF
V gene: TRBV30; CDR3 protein: CAWSVEGARVNEQFF